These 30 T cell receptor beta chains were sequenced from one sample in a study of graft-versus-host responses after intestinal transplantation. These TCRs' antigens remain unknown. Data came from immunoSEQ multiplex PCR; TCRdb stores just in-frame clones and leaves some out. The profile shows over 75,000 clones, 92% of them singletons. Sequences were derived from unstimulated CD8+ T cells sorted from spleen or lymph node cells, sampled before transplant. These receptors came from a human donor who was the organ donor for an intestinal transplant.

The CDR3 protein is CATREGGTTDTQYF. Here the CDR3 DNA reads TGTGCCACCAGGGAGGGCGGGACGACAGATACGCAGTATTTT. The chain carries TRBV27 and TRBJ2-3, with 7 bases lining up with TRBD2. The CDR3 is 14 amino acids. CDR1 is MNHEY, CDR2 SMNVEV, per germline (reference sequence). After removal of 10 bases from V and 3 bases from J, the junction contained 10 bases not matched to a gene.

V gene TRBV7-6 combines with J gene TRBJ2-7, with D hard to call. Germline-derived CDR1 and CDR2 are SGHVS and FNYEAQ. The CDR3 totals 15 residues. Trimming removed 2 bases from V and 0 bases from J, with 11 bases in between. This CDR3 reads CASSLSAGSSYEQYF. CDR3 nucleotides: TGTGCCAGCAGCTTATCGGCAGGCTCCTCCTACGAGCAGTACTTC.

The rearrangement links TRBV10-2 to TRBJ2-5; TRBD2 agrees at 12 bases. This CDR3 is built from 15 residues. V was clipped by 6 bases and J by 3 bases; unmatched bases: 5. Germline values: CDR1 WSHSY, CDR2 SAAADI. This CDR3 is CASSGLAGSKETQYF. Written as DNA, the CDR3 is TGCGCCAGCAGCGGACTAGCGGGGAGTAAAGAGACCCAGTACTTC.

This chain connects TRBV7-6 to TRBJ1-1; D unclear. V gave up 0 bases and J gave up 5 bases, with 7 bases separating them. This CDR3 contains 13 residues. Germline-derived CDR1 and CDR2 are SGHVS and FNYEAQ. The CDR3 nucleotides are TGTGCCAGCAGCTTAGCCCGGGGAACTGAAGCTTTCTTT. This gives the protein CASSLARGTEAFF.

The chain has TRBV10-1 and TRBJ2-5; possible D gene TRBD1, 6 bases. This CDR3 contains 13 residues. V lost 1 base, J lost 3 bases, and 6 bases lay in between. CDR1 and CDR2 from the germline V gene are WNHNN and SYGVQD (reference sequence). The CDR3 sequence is CASSEYREETQYF. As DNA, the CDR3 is TGCGCCAGCAGTGAGTACAGGGAAGAGACCCAGTACTTC.

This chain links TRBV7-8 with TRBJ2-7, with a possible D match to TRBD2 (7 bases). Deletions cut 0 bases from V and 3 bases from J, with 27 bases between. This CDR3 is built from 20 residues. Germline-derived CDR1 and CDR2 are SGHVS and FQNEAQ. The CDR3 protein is CASSLAEPINDGGLYYEQYF. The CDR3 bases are TGTGCCAGCAGCTTAGCGGAACCGATTAATGACGGGGGGCTTTACTACGAGCAGTACTTC.

CDR3 sequence: CASSPPSGWDYGYTF. The CDR3 coding sequence is TGTGCCAGCTCACCACCGAGCGGCTGGGACTATGGCTACACCTTC. The V gene is TRBV18, the J gene TRBJ1-2; D unclear. The CDR3 runs to 15 residues. CDR1 is KGHSH, CDR2 LQKENI, per germline. Trimming cost V 0 bases and J 3 bases, with 11 bases left between them.

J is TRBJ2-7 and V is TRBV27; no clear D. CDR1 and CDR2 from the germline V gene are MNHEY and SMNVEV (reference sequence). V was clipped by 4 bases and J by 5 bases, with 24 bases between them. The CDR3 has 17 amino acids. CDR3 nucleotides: TGTGCCAGCAGTTCCGTAAATTCGCGTGCGGTAGGCGACGAGCAGTACTTC. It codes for CASSSVNSRAVGDEQYF.

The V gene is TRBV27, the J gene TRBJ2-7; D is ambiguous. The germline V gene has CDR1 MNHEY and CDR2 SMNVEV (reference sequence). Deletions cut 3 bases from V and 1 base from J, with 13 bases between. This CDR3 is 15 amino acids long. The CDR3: CASSFLGDRSYEQYF. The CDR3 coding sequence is TGTGCCAGCAGTTTTTTGGGCGATAGATCCTACGAGCAGTACTTC.

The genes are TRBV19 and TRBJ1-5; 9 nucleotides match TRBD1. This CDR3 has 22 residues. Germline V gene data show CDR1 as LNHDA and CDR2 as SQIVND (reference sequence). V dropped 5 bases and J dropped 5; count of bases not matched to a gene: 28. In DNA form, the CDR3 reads TGTGCCAGTAGTCGCCATCAGCCCCCCGGGACAGGGCTCGAGGACGGCGATCAGCCCCAGCATTTT. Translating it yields CASSRHQPPGTGLEDGDQPQHF.

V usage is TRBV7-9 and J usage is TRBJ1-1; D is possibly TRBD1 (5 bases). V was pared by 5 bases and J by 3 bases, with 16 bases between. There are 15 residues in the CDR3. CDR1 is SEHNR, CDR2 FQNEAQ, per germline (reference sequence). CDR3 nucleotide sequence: TGTGCCAGCAGCCAGGGAGGGGAGGGGCACACTGAAGCTTTCTTT. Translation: CASSQGGEGHTEAFF.

CDR3 coding DNA: TGTGCCAGCAGTTTAATCTCAGGGGGCTTAAATGAGCAGTTCTTC. This sequence encodes CASSLISGGLNEQFF. The chain uses TRBV28 and TRBJ2-1; 8 bases are shared with TRBD1. Unmatched junction bases numbered 7, after V lost 2 bases and J lost 7 bases. The CDR3 length is 15 residues. The germline gives CDR1 MDHEN, CDR2 SYDVKM.

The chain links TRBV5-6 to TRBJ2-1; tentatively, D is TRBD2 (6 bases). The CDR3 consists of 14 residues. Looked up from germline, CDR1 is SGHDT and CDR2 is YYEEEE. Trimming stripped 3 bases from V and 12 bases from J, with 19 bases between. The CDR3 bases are TGTGCCAGCAGCTCAGGGACTCCCCACATTTCGCAGTTCTTC. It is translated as CASSSGTPHISQFF. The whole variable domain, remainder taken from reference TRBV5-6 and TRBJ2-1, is DAGVTQSPTHLIKTRGQQVTLRCSPKSGHDTVSWYQQALGQGPQFIFQYYEEEERQRGNFPDRFSGHQFPNYSSELNVNALLLGDSALYLCASSSGTPHISQFFGPGTRLTVL.

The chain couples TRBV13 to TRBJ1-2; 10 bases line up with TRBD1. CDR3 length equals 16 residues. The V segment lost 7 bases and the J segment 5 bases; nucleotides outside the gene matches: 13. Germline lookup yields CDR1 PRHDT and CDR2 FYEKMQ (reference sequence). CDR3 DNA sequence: TGTGCCAGCACACACGGAACCGGGACAGGGGCTTATGGCTACACCTTC. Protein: CASTHGTGTGAYGYTF.

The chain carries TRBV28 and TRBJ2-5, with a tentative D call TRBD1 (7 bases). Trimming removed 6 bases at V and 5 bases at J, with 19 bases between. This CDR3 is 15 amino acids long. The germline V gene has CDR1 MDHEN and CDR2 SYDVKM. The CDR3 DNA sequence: TGTGCCAGCAGCCGAGCCTACAGGGGAGGCGAGACCCAGTACTTC. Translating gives CASSRAYRGGETQYF.

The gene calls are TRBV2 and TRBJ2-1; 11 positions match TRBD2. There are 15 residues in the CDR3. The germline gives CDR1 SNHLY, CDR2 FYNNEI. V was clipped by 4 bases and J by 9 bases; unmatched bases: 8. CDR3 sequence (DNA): TGTGCCAGCAGTGCACTAGCGGGAGTTTCCGGTGAGCAGTTCTTC. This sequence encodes CASSALAGVSGEQFF.

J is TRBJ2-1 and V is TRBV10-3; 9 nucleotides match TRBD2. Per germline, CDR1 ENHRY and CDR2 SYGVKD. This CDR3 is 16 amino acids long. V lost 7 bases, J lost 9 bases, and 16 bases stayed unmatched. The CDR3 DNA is TGTGCCATCACTGCGGGAGGGGGTGACCCTGTAAGTGAGCAGTTCTTC. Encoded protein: CAITAGGGDPVSEQFF.

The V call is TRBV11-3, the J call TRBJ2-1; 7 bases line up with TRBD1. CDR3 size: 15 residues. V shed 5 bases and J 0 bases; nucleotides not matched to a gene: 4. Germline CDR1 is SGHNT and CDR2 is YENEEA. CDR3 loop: CASSHWDSSYNEQFF. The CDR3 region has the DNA TGTGCCAGCAGCCACTGGGACAGCTCCTACAATGAGCAGTTCTTC.

The CDR3 DNA sequence: TGCGCCAGCAGCCTCAGACAGGGGGCAAACACAGATACGCAGTATTTT. It encodes CASSLRQGANTDTQYF. The V gene is TRBV5-1, the J gene TRBJ2-3; TRBD1 matches at 10 bases. The germline V gene encodes CDR1 SGHRS and CDR2 YFSETQ. With 4 bases clipped from V and 2 bases from J, the junction kept 7 bases outside the gene matches. The CDR3 runs 16 residues.

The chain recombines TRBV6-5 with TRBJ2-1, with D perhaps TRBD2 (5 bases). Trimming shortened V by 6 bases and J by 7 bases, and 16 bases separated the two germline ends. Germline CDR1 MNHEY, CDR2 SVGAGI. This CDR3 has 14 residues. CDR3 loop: CASRPSSTSNEQFF. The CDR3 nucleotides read TGTGCCAGCAGGCCTAGTAGTACTAGTAATGAGCAGTTCTTC.

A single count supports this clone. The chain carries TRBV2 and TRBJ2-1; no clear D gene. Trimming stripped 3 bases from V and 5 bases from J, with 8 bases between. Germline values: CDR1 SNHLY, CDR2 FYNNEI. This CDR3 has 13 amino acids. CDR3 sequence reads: CASSDAGNNEQFF. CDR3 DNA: TGTGCCAGCAGTGACGCAGGAAACAATGAGCAGTTCTTC.

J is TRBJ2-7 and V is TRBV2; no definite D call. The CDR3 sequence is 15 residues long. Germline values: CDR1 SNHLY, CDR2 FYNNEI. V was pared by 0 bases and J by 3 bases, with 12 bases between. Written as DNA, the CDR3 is TGTGCCAGCAGTGAAGCGCGACGACTCCTCTACGAGCAGTACTTC. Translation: CASSEARRLLYEQYF. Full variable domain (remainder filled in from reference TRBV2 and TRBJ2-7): EPEVTQTPSHQVTQMGQEVILRCVPISNHLYFYWYRQILGQKVEFLVSFYNNEISEKSEIFDDQFSVERPDGSNFTLKIRSTKLEDSAMYFCASSEARRLLYEQYFGPGTRLTVT.

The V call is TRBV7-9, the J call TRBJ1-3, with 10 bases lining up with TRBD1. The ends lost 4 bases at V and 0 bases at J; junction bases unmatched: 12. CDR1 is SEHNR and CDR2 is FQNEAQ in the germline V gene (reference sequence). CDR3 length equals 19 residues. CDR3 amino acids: CASSSPRDRGFSSGNTIYF. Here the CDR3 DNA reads TGTGCCAGCAGCTCCCCCCGGGACAGGGGTTTTAGCTCTGGAAACACCATATATTTT.

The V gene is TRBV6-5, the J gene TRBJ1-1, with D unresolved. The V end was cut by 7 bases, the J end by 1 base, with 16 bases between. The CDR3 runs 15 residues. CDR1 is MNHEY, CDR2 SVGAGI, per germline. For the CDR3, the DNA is TGTGCCAGCATAAGGTTCAGAACGGGGAACACTGAAGCTTTCTTT. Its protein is CASIRFRTGNTEAFF.

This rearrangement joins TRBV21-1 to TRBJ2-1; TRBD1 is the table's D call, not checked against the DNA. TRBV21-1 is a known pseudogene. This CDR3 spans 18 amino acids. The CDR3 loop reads CASSKNGDAGTGHNEQFF. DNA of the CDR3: TGTGCCAGCAGCAAAAATGGGGATGCTGGGACAGGGCACAATGAGCAGTTCTTC.

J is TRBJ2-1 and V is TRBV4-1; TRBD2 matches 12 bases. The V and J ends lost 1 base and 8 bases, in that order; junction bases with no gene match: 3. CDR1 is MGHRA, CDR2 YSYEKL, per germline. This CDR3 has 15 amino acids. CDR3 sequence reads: CASSQGTSGNDEQFF. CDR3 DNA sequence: TGCGCCAGCAGCCAAGGGACTAGCGGGAACGATGAGCAGTTCTTC.

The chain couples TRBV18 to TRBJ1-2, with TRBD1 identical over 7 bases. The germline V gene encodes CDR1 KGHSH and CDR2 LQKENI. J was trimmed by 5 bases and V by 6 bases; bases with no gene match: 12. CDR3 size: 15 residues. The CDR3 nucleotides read TGTGCCAGCTCCCGGGACAGCCAACTGGGTTATGGCTACACCTTC. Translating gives CASSRDSQLGYGYTF.

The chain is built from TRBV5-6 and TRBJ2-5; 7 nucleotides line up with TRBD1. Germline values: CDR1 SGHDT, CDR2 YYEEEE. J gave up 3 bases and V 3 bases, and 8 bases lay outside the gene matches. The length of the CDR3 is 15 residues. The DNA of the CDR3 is TGTGCCAGCAGCTCCTGGACCGGGACAGAAGAGACCCAGTACTTC. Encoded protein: CASSSWTGTEETQYF.

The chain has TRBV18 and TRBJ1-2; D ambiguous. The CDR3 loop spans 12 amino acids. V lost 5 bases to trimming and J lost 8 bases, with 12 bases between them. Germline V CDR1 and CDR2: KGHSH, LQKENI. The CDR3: CASSFRSSGYTF. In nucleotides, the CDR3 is TGTGCCAGCTCATTTAGGTCTAGCGGCTACACCTTC.

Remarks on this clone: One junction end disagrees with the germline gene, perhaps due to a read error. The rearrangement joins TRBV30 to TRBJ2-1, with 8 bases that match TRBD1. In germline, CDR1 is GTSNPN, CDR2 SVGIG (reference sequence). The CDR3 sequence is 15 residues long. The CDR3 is CAWNWDGQGSNGQFF. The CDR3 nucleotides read TGTGCCTGGAATTGGGACGGACAGGGTTCGAATGGGCAGTTCTTC.